This entry concerns a single T cell receptor (beta chain). Antigen specificity is unknown. Trimming left V 4 bases short and J 8 bases short, with 15 bases between. The CDR3 has 13 residues. Germline V gene lookup returns CDR1 SGHRS and CDR2 YFSETQ. If patients had autoimmune disease history or systemic immunosuppression, they were excluded. The sample originates from a study of OX40 agonist ivuxolimab in advanced cancers. Whole-study findings and limits: Averaged across samples, CD8+ T cells carried more expanded clones than CD4+ did.

Some clones are missing from TCRdb's copy, which holds only in-frame ones; the method was immunoSEQ multiplex PCR. The data hold around 80,000 clones, with around 87% observed a single time. Material: CD4+ or CD8+ T cells sorted from blood, obtained in a trial of the OX40 agonist ivuxolimab. V usage is TRBV5-1 and J usage is TRBJ1-2, with D possibly being TRBD1 (5 bases). The sequence derives from an adult with an advanced solid tumor such as melanoma, head and neck, liver or kidney cancer. The CDR3 sequence: CASSEGTGGGYTF. CDR3 in DNA: TGCGCCAGCAGCGAGGGGACGGGCGGGGGCTACACCTTC.